The rows below give T cell receptor beta chains drawn from one sample of a study of blood T cell repertoires in COVID-19. The assay was immunoSEQ multiplex PCR, and TCRdb's table has in-frame clones only and misses some. The table shows approximately 150,000 clones, with around 86% occurring only once. Sample: peripheral blood. All receptors derive from a man aged 45-65 years who had recovered from COVID-19. CDR3s include the opening cysteine and the closing phenylalanine or tryptophan. Fields, in order: V gene, J gene, CDR3 protein.

v_gene: TRBV10-2
j_gene: TRBJ1-1
CDR3aa: CASSDAGRGTEAFF

v_gene: TRBV5-1
j_gene: TRBJ2-2
CDR3aa: CASSLERRNLANTGELFF

v_gene: TRBV7-2
j_gene: TRBJ1-1
CDR3aa: CASSLIADTEAFF

v_gene: TRBV2
j_gene: TRBJ2-3
CDR3aa: CASSSTSGRDTQYF

v_gene: TRBV6-1
j_gene: TRBJ2-5
CDR3aa: CASSEELAGVQETQYF

v_gene: TRBV2
j_gene: TRBJ1-4
CDR3aa: CASSARVANEKLFF

v_gene: TRBV19
j_gene: TRBJ1-1
CDR3aa: CASSGGTGYTEAFF

v_gene: TRBV7-9
j_gene: TRBJ1-1
CDR3aa: CASSPRGGTVNTEAFF

v_gene: TRBV5-4
j_gene: TRBJ1-1
CDR3aa: CASSLGVLNTEAFF

v_gene: TRBV6-1
j_gene: TRBJ1-3
CDR3aa: CASSEGTEVGSGNTIYF

v_gene: TRBV11-2
j_gene: TRBJ1-1
CDR3aa: CASGLTGANTEAFF

v_gene: TRBV18
j_gene: TRBJ2-1
CDR3aa: CASSQTEQTGGFYNEQFF

v_gene: TRBV20-1
j_gene: TRBJ2-3
CDR3aa: CSASAETSGAPDTQYF

v_gene: TRBV5-1
j_gene: TRBJ1-1
CDR3aa: CASKETQINTEAFF

v_gene: TRBV18
j_gene: TRBJ2-7
CDR3aa: CASSPPGDSGEQYF

v_gene: TRBV6-5
j_gene: TRBJ1-4
CDR3aa: CACGYNNEKLFF

v_gene: TRBV4-1
j_gene: TRBJ2-1
CDR3aa: CASSHSSGDYNEQFF

v_gene: TRBV4-3
j_gene: TRBJ1-3
CDR3aa: CASSQEALSGNTIYF

v_gene: TRBV6-2/TRBV6-3
j_gene: TRBJ1-2
CDR3aa: CASSSLGDRQANYGYTF

v_gene: TRBV5-4
j_gene: TRBJ1-2
CDR3aa: CASVVAESSYGYTF

v_gene: TRBV5-1
j_gene: TRBJ1-5
CDR3aa: CASSTDGQGNQPQHF

v_gene: TRBV27
j_gene: TRBJ1-4
CDR3aa: CASSPRGHQTEKLFF

v_gene: TRBV10-3
j_gene: TRBJ1-1
CDR3aa: CAISGQGGTEAFF

v_gene: TRBV19
j_gene: TRBJ1-1
CDR3aa: CASSRTGQKNTEAFF

v_gene: TRBV9
j_gene: TRBJ2-1
CDR3aa: CASSAQGANYNEQFF

v_gene: TRBV10-3
j_gene: TRBJ2-2
CDR3aa: CAIRDGGSGELFF

v_gene: TRBV5-1
j_gene: TRBJ2-1
CDR3aa: CASTLSPSGYNEQFF